Listed here is a single T cell receptor beta chain. Only in-frame clones appear in the TCRdb table, and some are missing; sequencing was by immunoSEQ multiplex PCR. In the table there are 120,000 to 150,000 clones, less than 90% of which are singletons. Germline V gene data show CDR1 as SGDLS and CDR2 as YYNGEE. Deletions cut 3 bases from V and 5 bases from J, with 10 bases between. The CDR3 sequence is 13 residues long. This entry comes from a study of control samples from healthy donors and cancer patients. The sequence was obtained from a woman aged 30 to 39 in good health. Sequencing input: blood. This chain uses TRBV9 with TRBJ2-3; D ambiguous. The CDR3 DNA sequence: TGTGCCAGCAGCGCCTTAATAGGAGATACGCAGTATTTT. Its protein is CASSALIGDTQYF.